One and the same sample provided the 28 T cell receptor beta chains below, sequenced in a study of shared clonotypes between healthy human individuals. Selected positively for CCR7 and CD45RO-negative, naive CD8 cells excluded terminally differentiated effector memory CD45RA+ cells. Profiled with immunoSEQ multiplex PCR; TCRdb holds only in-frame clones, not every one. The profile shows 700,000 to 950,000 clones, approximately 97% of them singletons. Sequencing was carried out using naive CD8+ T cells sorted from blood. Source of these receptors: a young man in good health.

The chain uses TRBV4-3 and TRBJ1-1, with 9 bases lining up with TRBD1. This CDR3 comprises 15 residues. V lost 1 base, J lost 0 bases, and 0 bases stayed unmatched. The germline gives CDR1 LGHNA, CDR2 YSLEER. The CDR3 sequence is CASSQGTGVNTEAFF. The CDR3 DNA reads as TGCGCCAGCAGCCAAGGGACAGGGGTGAACACTGAAGCTTTCTTT.

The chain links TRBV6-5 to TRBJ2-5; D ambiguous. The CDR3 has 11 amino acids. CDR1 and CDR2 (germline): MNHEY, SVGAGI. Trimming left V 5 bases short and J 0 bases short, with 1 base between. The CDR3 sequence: CASSNQETQYF. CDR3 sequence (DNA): TGTGCCAGCAGTAACCAAGAGACCCAGTACTTC.

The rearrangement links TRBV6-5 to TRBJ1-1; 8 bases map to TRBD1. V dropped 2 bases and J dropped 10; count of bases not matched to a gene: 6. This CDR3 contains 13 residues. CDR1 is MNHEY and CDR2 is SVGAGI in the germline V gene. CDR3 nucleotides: TGTGCCAGCAGTTACGCAGGGGGCTTGATAGCTTTCTTT. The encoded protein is CASSYAGGLIAFF.

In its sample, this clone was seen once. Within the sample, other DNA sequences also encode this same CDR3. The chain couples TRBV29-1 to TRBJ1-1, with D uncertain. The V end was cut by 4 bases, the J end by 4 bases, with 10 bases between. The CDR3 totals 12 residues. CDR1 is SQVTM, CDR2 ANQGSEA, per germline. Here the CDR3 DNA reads TGCAGCGTTGGCCGTATCGGCACTGAAGCTTTCTTT. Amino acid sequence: CSVGRIGTEAFF.

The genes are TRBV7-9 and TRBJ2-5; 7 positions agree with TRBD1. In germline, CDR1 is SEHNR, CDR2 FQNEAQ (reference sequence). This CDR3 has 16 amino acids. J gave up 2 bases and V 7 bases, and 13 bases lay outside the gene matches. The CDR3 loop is CASTITLQGTQETQYF. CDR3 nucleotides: TGTGCCAGCACCATCACCCTACAGGGGACGCAAGAGACCCAGTACTTC. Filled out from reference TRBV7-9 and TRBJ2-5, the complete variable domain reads DTGVSQNPRHKITKRGQNVTFRCDPISEHNRLYWYRQTLGQGPEFLTYFQNEAQLEKSRLLSDRFSAERPKGSFSTLEIQRTEQGDSAMYLCASTITLQGTQETQYFGPGTRLLVL.

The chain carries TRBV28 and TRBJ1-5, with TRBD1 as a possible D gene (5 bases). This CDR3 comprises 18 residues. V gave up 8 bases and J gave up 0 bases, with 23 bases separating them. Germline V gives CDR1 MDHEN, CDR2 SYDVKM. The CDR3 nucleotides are TGTGCCAGCGGACGGTCCACTATGACAGATTATAGCAATCAGCCCCAGCATTTT. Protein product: CASGRSTMTDYSNQPQHF.

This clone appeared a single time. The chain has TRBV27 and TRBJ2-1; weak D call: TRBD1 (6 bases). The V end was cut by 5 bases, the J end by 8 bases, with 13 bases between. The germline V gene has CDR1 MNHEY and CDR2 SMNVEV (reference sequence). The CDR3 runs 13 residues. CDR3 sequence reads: CASSPNRDDEQFF. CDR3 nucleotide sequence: TGTGCCAGCAGTCCCAACAGGGACGATGAGCAGTTCTTC.

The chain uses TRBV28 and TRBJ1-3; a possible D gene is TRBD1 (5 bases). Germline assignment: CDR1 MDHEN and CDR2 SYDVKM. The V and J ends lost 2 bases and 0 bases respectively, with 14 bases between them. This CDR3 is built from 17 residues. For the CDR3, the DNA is TGTGCCAGCAGTTTAGAAGGGGTGGAGCTCTCTGGAAACACCATATATTTT. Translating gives CASSLEGVELSGNTIYF.

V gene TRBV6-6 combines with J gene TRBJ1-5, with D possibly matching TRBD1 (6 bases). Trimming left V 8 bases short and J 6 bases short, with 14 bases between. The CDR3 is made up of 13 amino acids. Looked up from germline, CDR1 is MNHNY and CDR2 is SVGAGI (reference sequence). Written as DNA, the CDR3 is TGTGCCAGCTGCACCGGGACACCTCAGCCCCAGCATTTT. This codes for CASCTGTPQPQHF.

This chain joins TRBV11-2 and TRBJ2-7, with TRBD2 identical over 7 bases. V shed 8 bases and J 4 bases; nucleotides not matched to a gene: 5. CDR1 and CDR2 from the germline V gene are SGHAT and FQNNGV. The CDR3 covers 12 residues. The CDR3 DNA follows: TGTGCCAGCTCCGGGGGGTGGTACGAGCAGTACTTC. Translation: CASSGGWYEQYF.

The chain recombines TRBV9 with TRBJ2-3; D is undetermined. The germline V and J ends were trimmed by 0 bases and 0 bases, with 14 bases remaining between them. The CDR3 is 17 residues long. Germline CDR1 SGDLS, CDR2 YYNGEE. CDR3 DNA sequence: TGTGCCAGCAGCGTAGCCCTCAGGAGCGATAGCACAGATACGCAGTATTTT. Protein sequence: CASSVALRSDSTDTQYF.

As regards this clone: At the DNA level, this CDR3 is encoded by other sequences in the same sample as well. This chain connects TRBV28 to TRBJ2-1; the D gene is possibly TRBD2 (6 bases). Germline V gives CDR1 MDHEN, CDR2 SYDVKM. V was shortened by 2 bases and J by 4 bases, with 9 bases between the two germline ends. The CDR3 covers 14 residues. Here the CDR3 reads CASSLGTSYNEQFF. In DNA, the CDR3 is TGTGCCAGCAGTTTAGGGACTTCATACAATGAGCAGTTCTTC.

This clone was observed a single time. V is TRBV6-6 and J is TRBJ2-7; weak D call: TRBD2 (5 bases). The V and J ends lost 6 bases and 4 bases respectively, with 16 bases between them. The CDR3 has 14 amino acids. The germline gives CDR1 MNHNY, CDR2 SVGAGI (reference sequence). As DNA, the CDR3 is TGTGCCAGCAGCCTTATGATCGGGGTATACGAGCAGTACTTC. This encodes CASSLMIGVYEQYF.

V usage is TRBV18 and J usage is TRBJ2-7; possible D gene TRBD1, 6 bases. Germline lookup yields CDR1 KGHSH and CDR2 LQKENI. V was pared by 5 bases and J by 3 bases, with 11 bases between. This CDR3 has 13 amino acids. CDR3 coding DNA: TGTGCCAGCTCAGAGACAGGCATCTACGAGCAGTACTTC. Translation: CASSETGIYEQYF.

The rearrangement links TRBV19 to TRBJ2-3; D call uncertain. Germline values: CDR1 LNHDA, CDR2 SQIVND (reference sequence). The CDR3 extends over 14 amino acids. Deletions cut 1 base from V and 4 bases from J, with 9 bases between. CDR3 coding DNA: TGTGCCAGTAGTATAGTTGGGAACTCAGATACGCAGTATTTT. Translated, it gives CASSIVGNSDTQYF.

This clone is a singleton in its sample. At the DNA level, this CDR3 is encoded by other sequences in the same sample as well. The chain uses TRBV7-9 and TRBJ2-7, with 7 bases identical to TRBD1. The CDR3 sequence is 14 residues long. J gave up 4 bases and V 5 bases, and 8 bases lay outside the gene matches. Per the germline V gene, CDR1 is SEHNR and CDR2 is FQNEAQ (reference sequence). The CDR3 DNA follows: TGTGCCAGCAGCCCCAGACAGGGATCATACGAGCAGTACTTC. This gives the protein CASSPRQGSYEQYF.

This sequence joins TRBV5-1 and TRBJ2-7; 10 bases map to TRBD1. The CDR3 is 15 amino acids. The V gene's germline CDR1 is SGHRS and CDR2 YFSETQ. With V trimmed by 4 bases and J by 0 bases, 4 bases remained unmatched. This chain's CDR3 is CASSPGTGASYEQYF. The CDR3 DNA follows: TGCGCCAGCAGCCCAGGGACAGGGGCCTCCTACGAGCAGTACTTC.

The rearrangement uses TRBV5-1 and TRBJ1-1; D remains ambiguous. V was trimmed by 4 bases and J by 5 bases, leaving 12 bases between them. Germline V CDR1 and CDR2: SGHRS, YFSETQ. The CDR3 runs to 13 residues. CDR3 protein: CASSPSGRTEAFF. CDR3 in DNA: TGCGCCAGCAGCCCCAGTGGTCGGACTGAAGCTTTCTTT.

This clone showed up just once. The CDR3 region is CASSQDPGTGLYNEQFF. The CDR3 nucleotides read TGCGCCAGCAGCCAAGATCCGGGGACAGGGCTCTACAATGAGCAGTTCTTC. This chain links TRBV4-1 with TRBJ2-1; TRBD1 matches at 9 bases. With 0 bases clipped from V and 3 bases from J, the junction kept 6 bases outside the gene matches. There are 17 residues in the CDR3. In germline, CDR1 is MGHRA, CDR2 YSYEKL.

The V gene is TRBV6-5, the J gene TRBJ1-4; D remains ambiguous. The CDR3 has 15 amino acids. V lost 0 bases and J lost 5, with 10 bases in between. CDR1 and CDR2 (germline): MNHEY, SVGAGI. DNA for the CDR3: TGTGCCAGCAGTTACTCGACTGAAGACAATGAAAAACTGTTTTTT. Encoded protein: CASSYSTEDNEKLFF.

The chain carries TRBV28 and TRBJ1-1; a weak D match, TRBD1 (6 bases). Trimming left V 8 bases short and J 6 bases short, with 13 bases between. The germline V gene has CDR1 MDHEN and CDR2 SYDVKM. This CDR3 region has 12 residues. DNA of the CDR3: TGTGCCAGCGGGGGCAAGTGGGCTGAAGCTTTCTTT. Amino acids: CASGGKWAEAFF. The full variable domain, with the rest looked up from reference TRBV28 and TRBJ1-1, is DVKVTQSSRYLVKRTGEKVFLECVQDMDHENMFWYRQDPGLGLRLIYFSYDVKMKEKGDIPEGYSVSREKKERFSLILESASTNQTSMYLCASGGKWAEAFFGQGTRLTVV.

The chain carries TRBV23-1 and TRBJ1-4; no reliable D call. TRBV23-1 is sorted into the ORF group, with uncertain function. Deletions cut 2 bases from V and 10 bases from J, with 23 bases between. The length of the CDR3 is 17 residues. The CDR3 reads CASSQPLAGPHFGKLFF. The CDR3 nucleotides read TGCGCCAGCAGTCAACCCCTGGCAGGTCCGCACTTCGGAAAACTGTTTTTT.

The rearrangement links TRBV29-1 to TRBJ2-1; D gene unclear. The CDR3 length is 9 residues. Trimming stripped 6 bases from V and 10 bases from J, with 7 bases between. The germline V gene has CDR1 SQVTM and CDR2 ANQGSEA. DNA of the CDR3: TGCAGCGTGGACCTCGAGCAGTTCTTC. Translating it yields CSVDLEQFF.

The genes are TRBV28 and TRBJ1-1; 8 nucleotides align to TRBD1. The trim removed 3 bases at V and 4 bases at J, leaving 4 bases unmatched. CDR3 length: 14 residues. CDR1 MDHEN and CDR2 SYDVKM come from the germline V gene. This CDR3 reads CASSFDRGGTEAFF. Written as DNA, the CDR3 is TGTGCCAGCAGTTTCGACAGGGGTGGCACTGAAGCTTTCTTT.

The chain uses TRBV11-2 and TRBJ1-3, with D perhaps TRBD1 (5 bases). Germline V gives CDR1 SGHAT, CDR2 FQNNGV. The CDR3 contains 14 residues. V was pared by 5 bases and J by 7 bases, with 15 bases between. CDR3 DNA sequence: TGTGCCAGCAGCGAAGACGGGGGGGAGAACACCATATATTTT. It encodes CASSEDGGENTIYF. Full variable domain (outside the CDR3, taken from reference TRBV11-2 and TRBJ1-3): EAGVAQSPRYKIIEKRQSVAFWCNPISGHATLYWYQQILGQGPKLLIQFQNNGVVDDSQLPKDRFSAERLKGVDSTLKIQPAKLEDSAVYLCASSEDGGENTIYFGEGSWLTVV.

CDR3 amino acids: CSVYGTVGYEQYF. The CDR3 nucleotides are TGCAGCGTTTACGGGACGGTGGGCTACGAGCAGTACTTC. The chain uses TRBV29-1 and TRBJ2-7; D assignment may be TRBD1 or TRBD2 (5 bases each). CDR3 length equals 13 residues. Germline V gene lookup returns CDR1 SQVTM and CDR2 ANQGSEA. V was pared by 5 bases and J by 3 bases, with 14 bases between.

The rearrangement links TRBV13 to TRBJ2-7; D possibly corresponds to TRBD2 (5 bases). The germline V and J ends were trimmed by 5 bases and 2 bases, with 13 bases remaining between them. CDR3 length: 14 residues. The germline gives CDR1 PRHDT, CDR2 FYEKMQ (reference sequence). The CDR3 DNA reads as TGTGCCAGCAGCCCAAGGACGGGGACCTACGAGCAGTACTTC. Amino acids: CASSPRTGTYEQYF. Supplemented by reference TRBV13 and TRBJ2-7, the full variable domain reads AAGVIQSPRHLIKEKRETATLKCYPIPRHDTVYWYQQGPGQDPQFLISFYEKMQSDKGSIPDRFSAQQFSDYHSELNMSSLELGDSALYFCASSPRTGTYEQYFGPGTRLTVT.

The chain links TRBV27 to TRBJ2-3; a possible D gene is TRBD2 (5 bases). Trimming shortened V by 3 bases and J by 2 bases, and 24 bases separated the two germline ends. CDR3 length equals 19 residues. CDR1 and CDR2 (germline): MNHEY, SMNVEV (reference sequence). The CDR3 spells CASSLTPGSGDANTDTQYF. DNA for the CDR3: TGTGCCAGCAGTTTGACCCCGGGAAGCGGTGATGCCAACACAGATACGCAGTATTTT.